The TCR beta chain described here comes from a study of cytomegalovirus exposure and HLA in healthy donors. The study drew the donors from its roughly 120-subject validation cohort, separate from the roughly 700-subject first cohort. General study findings and limits: It was 164 TCR beta chains that were listed as cytomegalovirus-associated. With high specificity and sensitivity, the classifier reportedly diagnosed cytomegalovirus status. Most sequenced TCRs were rare (though some public TCRs occurred in many donors).

Clones were read by immunoSEQ multiplex PCR, and TCRdb kept only the in-frame ones, dropping some. This table has roughly 120,000 clones, nearly 90% appearing once. For this clone: What it binds is unknown.

CDR3 length equals 16 residues. Germline V gene lookup returns CDR1 SGHRS and CDR2 YFSETQ. The V end was cut by 0 bases, the J end by 0 bases, with 11 bases between. Sample: PBMCs. The chain combines TRBV5-1 with TRBJ2-3; D unresolved. The source is a man aged 30 to 39 in good health and CMV-seronegative. The DNA of the CDR3 is TGCGCCAGCAGCTTGGACCTGAGATCTAGCACAGATACGCAGTATTTT. Residues: CASSLDLRSSTDTQYF.